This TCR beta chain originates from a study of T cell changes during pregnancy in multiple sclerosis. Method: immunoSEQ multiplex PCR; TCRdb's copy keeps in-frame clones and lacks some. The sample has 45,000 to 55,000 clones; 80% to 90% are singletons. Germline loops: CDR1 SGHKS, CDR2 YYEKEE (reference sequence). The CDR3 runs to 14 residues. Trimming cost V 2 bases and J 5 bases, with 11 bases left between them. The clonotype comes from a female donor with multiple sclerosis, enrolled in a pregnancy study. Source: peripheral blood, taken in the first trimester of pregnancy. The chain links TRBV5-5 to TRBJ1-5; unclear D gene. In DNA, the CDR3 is TGTGCCAGCAGCTTCGCGGGGTTTGATCAGCCCCAGCATTTT. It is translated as CASSFAGFDQPQHF.